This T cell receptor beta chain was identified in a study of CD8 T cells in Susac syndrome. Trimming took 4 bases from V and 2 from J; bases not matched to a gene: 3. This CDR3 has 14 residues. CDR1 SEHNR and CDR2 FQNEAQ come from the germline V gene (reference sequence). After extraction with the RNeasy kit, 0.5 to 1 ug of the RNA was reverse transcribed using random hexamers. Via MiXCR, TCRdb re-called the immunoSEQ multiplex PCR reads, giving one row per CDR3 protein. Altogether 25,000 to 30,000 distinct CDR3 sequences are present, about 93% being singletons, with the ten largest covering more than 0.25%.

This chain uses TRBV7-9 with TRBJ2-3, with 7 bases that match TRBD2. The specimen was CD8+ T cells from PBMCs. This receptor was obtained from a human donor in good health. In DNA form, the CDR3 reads TGTGCCAGCAGCTGGGACTACCCCACAGATACGCAGTATTTT. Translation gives CASSWDYPTDTQYF.